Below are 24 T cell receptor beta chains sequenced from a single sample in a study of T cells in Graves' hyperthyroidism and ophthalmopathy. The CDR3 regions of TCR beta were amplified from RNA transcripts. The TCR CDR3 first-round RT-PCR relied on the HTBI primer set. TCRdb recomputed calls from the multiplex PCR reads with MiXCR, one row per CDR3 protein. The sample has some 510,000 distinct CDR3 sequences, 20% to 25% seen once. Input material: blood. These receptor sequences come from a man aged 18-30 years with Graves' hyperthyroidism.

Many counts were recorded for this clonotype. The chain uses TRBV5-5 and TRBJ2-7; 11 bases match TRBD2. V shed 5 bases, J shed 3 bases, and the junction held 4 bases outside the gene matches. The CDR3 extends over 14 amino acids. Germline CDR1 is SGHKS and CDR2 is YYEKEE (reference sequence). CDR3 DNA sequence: TGTGCCAGCAGGTCGGGACTAGCGGACTACGAGCAGTACTTC. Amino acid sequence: CASRSGLADYEQYF.

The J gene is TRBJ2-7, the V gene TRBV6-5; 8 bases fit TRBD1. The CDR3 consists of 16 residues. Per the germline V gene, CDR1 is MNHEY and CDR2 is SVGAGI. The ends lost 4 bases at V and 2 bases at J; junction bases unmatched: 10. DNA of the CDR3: TGTGCCAGCAGTTCCCCCGGCGACAGGGGAACCTACGAGCAGTACTTC. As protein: CASSSPGDRGTYEQYF.

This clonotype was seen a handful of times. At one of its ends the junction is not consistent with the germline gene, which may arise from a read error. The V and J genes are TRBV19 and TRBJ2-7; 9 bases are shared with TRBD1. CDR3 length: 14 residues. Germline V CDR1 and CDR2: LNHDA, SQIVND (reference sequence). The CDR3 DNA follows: TGTGCCAGTAGCCCGACAGGGGGGTTTTACGAGCAGTGCTTC. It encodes CASSPTGGFYEQCF.

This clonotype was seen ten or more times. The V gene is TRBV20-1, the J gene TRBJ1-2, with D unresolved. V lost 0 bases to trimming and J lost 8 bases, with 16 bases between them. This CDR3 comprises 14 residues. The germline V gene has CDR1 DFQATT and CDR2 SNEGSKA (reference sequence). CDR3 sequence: CSARDPLGPRGYTF. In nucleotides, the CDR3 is TGCAGTGCTAGAGATCCGTTGGGCCCTCGGGGCTACACCTTC.

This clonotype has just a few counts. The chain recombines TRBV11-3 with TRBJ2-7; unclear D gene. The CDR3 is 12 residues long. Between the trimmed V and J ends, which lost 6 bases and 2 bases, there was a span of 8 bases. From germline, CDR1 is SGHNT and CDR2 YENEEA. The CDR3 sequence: CASSINTYEQYF. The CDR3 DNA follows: TGTGCCAGCAGTATAAACACCTACGAGCAGTACTTC.

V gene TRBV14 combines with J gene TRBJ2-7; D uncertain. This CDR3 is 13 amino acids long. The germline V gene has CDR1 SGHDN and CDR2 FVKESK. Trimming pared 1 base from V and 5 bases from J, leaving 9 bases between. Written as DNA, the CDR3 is TGTGCCAGCAGCCAAGCGGTCTGGGACGAGCAGTACTTC. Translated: CASSQAVWDEQYF.

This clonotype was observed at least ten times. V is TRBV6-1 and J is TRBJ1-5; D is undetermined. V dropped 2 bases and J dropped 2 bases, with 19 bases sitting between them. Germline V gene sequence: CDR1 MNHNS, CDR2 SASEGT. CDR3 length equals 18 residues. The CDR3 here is CASSETVVLTLGNQPQHF. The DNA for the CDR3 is TGTGCCAGCAGTGAAACTGTCGTCCTTACCCTCGGCAATCAGCCCCAGCATTTT.

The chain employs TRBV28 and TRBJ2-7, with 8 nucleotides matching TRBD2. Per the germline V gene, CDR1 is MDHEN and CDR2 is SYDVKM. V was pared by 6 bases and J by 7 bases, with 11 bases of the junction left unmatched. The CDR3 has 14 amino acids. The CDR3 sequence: CASRLSGGTGEQYF. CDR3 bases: TGTGCCAGCAGATTGAGCGGGGGAACGGGGGAGCAGTACTTC. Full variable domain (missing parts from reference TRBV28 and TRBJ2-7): DVKVTQSSRYLVKRTGEKVFLECVQDMDHENMFWYRQDPGLGLRLIYFSYDVKMKEKGDIPEGYSVSREKKERFSLILESASTNQTSMYLCASRLSGGTGEQYFGPGTRLTVT.

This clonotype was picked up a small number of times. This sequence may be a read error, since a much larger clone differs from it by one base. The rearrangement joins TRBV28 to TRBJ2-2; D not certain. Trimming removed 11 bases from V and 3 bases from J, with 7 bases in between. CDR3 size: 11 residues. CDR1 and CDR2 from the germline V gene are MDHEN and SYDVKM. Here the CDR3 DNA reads TGTGCCGGCGGACACACCGGGGAGCTGTTTTTT. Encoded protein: CAGGHTGELFF.

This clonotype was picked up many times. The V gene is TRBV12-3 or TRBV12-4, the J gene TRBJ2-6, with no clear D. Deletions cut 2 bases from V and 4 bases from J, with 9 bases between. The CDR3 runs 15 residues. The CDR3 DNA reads TGTGCCAGCAGTTTAAATGGCAAGGGGGCCAACGTCCTGACTTTC. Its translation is CASSLNGKGANVLTF.

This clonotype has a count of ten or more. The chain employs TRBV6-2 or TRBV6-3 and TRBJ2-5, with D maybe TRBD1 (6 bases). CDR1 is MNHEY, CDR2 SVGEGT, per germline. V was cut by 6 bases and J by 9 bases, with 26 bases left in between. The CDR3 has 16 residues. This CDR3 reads CASRLIPGHPLEAQYF. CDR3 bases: TGTGCCAGCAGACTTATTCCGGGACACCCCTTGGAGGCCCAGTACTTC.

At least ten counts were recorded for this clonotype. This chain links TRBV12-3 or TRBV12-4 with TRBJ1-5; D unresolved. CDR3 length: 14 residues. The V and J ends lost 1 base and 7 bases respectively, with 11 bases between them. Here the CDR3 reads CASSLGVVGQPQHF. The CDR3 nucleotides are TGTGCCAGCAGTTTAGGGGTGGTTGGGCAGCCCCAGCATTTT.

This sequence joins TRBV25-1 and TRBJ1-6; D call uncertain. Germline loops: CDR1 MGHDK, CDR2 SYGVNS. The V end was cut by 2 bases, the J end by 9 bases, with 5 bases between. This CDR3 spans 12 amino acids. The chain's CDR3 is CASSELGSPLHF. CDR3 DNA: TGTGCCAGCAGTGAACTGGGTTCACCCCTCCACTTT.

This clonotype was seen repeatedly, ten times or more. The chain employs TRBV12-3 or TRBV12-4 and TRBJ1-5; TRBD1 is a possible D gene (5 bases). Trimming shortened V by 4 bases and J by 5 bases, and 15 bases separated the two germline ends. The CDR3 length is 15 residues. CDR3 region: CASSYYRGTDQPQHF. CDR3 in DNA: TGTGCCAGCAGTTATTATCGGGGCACGGATCAGCCCCAGCATTTT.

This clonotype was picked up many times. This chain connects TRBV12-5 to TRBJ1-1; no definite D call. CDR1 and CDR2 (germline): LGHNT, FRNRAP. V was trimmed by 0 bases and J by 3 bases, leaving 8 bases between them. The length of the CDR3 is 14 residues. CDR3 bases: TGTGCTAGTGGTTTGGTCCGGCAGTACACTGAAGCTTTCTTT. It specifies CASGLVRQYTEAFF.

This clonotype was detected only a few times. CDR3 in amino acids: CASSEGFGLAKNIQYF. The CDR3, as DNA: TGTGCCAGCAGTGAAGGATTCGGCTTAGCCAAAAACATTCAGTACTTC. The chain recombines TRBV2 with TRBJ2-4; D is uncertain. Germline V gene sequence: CDR1 SNHLY, CDR2 FYNNEI. Trimming cost V 1 base and J 0 bases, with 10 bases left between them. The CDR3 has 16 amino acids.

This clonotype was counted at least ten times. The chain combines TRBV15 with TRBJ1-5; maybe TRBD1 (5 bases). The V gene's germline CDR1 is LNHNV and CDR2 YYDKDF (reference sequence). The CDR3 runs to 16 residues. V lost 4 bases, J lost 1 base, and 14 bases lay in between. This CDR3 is CATSMTGGRSNQPQHF. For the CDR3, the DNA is TGTGCCACCAGCATGACCGGGGGGAGAAGCAATCAGCCCCAGCATTTT.

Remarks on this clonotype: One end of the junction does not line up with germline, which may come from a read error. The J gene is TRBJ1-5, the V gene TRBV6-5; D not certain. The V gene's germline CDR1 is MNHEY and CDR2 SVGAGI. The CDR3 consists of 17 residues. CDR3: CASSYGPPGSVYQPQHF. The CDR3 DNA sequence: TGTGCCAGCAGTTACGGACCGCCCGGGAGCGTTTATCAGCCGCAGCATTTT.

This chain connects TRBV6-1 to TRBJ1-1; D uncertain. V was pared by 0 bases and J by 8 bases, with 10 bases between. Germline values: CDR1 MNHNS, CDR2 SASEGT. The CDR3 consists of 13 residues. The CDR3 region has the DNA TGTGCCAGCAGTGAAGCGAGACGCGAGGAAGCTTTCTTT. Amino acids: CASSEARREEAFF.

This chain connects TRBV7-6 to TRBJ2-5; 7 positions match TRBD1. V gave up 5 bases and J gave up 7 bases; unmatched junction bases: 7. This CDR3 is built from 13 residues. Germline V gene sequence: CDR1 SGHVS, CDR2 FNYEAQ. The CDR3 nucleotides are TGTGCCAGCAGCCCAGGGGGAATGGGGACCCAGTACTTC. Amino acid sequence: CASSPGGMGTQYF.

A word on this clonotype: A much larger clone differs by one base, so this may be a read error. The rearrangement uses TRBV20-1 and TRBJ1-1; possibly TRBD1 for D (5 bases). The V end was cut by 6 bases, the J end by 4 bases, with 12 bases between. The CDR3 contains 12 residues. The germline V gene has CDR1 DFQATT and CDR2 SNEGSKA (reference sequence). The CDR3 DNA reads TGCAGTGCCCTAGGGACGAGCACTGAAGCTTTCTTT. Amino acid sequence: CSALGTSTEAFF.

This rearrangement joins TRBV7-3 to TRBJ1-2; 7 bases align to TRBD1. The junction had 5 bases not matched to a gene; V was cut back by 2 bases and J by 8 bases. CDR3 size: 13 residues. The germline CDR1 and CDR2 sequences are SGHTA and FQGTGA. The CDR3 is CASSLETGKGYTF. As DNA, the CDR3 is TGTGCCAGCAGCTTAGAGACAGGGAAAGGCTACACCTTC.

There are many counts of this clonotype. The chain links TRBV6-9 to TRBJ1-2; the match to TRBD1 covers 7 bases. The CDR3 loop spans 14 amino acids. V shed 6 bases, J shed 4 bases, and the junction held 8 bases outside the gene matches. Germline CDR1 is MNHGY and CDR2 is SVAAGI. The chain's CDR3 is CASRLGQTFYGYTF. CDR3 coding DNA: TGTGCCAGCAGGCTGGGACAGACGTTCTATGGCTACACCTTC.

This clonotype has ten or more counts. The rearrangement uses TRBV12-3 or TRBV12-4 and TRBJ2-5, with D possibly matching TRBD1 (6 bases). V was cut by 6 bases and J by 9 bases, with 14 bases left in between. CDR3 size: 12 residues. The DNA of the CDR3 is TGTGCCAGCAGCTCCACAGGGTCGGCCCAGTACTTC. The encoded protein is CASSSTGSAQYF.